A selection of T cell receptor beta chains follows, all from one sample in a study of graft-versus-host responses after intestinal transplantation. Antigens of these TCRs are unknown. Data came from immunoSEQ multiplex PCR; TCRdb stores just in-frame clones and leaves some out. The sample has some 130,000 clones, over 85% seen once; the top ten hold under 0.2%. This sample comprised unstimulated CD4+ T cells sorted from spleen or lymph node cells, obtained before intestinal transplant. All receptors derive from a human donor who received an intestinal transplant. CDR3s include the opening cysteine and the closing phenylalanine or tryptophan. A D gene is named only where the DNA matches it firmly. Expanded clones get a size class; other rows say once, few or many, or leave the size out.

j_gene,v_gene,d_gene,abundance,CDR3aa,CDR3nt
TRBJ2-7,TRBV2,TRBD2,once,CASRLAGGWGFYEQYF,TGTGCCAGCCGACTAGCGGGGGGGTGGGGGTTCTACGAGCAGTACTTC
TRBJ1-2,TRBV18,.,.,CASSPGSSYGYTF,TGTGCCAGCTCACCGGGTTCCAGCTATGGCTACACCTTC
TRBJ1-5,TRBV19,.,.,CASSKGMGNQPQHF,TGTGCCAGTAGTAAGGGGATGGGCAATCAGCCCCAGCATTTT
TRBJ2-7,TRBV30,TRBD2,.,CAWTLGGAVGEQYF,TGTGCCTGGACGCTCGGGGGGGCGGTAGGCGAGCAGTACTTC
TRBJ1-2,TRBV7-9,.,.,CASSLVGRDYGYTF,TGTGCCAGCAGCTTAGTTGGACGGGACTATGGCTACACCTTC
TRBJ1-2,TRBV5-6,TRBD1,.,CASSLDREGYGYTF,TGTGCCAGCAGCTTAGACAGGGAGGGCTATGGCTACACCTTC
TRBJ2-2,TRBV2,.,once,CASRGTPRAGELFF,TGTGCCAGCAGGGGGACCCCGCGGGCCGGGGAGCTGTTTTTT
TRBJ1-5,TRBV5-8,TRBD1,.,CASSFRGLGNQPQHF,TGTGCCAGCAGCTTCAGGGGGTTGGGCAATCAGCCCCAGCATTTT
TRBJ2-5,TRBV10-1,TRBD2,once,CASSPGLAAQETQYF,TGCGCCAGCAGCCCGGGACTAGCGGCCCAAGAGACCCAGTACTTC
TRBJ1-4,TRBV6-1,TRBD1,.,CASSPRGRLEKLFF,TGTGCCAGCAGCCCCAGGGGGCGGCTGGAAAAACTGTTTTTT
TRBJ1-2,TRBV5-6,.,.,CASSLEISNYGYTF,TGTGCCAGCAGCTTGGAGATCAGCAACTATGGCTACACCTTC
TRBJ1-2,TRBV4-1,.,.,CASSLGPLPGSNYGYTF,TGCGCCAGCAGCCTCGGGCCCCTACCCGGATCGAACTATGGCTACACCTTC
TRBJ2-5,TRBV5-6,.,once,CASSFQRRYQETQYF,TGTGCCAGCAGCTTTCAGCGGAGGTACCAAGAGACCCAGTACTTC
TRBJ2-2,TRBV6-1,.,.,CASSEREAGELFF,TGTGCCAGCAGTGAAAGGGAGGCCGGGGAGCTGTTTTTT
TRBJ2-7,TRBV9,.,.,CASSPRGSGGFTREQYF,TGTGCCAGCAGCCCCAGGGGGTCCGGGGGCTTCACTCGCGAGCAGTACTTC
TRBJ1-5,TRBV4-1,TRBD1,.,CASSQEGQANSNQPQHF,TGCGCCAGCAGCCAGGAGGGACAGGCGAATAGCAATCAGCCCCAGCATTTT
TRBJ1-6,TRBV4-1,.,.,CASSLGQTNSPLHF,TGCGCCAGCAGCCTCGGACAGACTAATTCACCCCTCCACTTT
TRBJ1-1,TRBV5-6,TRBD1,.,CASSLAEQGRSTIEAFF,TGTGCCAGCAGCTTGGCAGAACAGGGGCGATCCACAATTGAAGCTTTCTTT
TRBJ2-1,TRBV20-1,.,.,CSALHGNEQFF,TGCAGTGCTCTTCATGGGAATGAGCAGTTCTTC
TRBJ2-3,TRBV25-1,.,.,CASSEGSTDTQYF,TGTGCCAGCAGTGAAGGTAGCACAGATACGCAGTATTTT
TRBJ2-3,TRBV9,TRBD2,.,CASSGGGNWGADTQYF,TGTGCCAGCAGCGGGGGGGGGAACTGGGGAGCAGATACGCAGTATTTT
TRBJ2-1,TRBV9,.,.,CASSVGTDNEQFF,TGTGCCAGCAGCGTAGGGACAGACAATGAGCAGTTCTTC
TRBJ2-3,TRBV2,.,.,CAGGRSTDTQYF,TGTGCCGGGGGGCGATCCACAGATACGCAGTATTTT
TRBJ1-1,TRBV11-3,TRBD1,.,CASSLRTGPNTEAFF,TGTGCCAGCAGCCTCCGGACAGGACCGAACACTGAAGCTTTCTTT
TRBJ2-6,TRBV30,.,.,CAWGTNGANVLTF,TGTGCCTGGGGGACGAACGGGGCCAACGTCCTGACTTTC
TRBJ1-1,TRBV5-1,.,.,CASSLGTEAFF,TGCGCCAGCAGCTTGGGTACTGAAGCTTTCTTT
TRBJ2-5,TRBV11-2,TRBD2,.,CASSRGGASTTQYF,TGTGCCAGCAGCCGCGGGGGGGCCTCAACGACCCAGTACTTC
TRBJ2-7,TRBV10-1,TRBD1,few,CASSLSRGIPLEQYF,TGCGCCAGCAGCTTGTCCAGGGGGATTCCCCTCGAGCAGTACTTC
TRBJ1-1,TRBV12-5,TRBD1,.,CASGSGQGVTEAFF,TGTGCTAGTGGGTCCGGGCAGGGGGTCACTGAAGCTTTCTTT
TRBJ2-3,TRBV5-6,TRBD2,.,CASSSGLAATDTQYF,TGTGCCAGCAGCTCCGGACTAGCGGCCACAGATACGCAGTATTTT